This T cell receptor (beta chain) was identified during a study of T-cell memory formation after mild COVID-19. Overall study: Clusters were largely donor specific.

On this clonotype itself: Its antigen is unidentified.

Study-wide findings and caveats: CM and EM subsets held most contracting CD4+ clones; EMRA held CD8+ ones.

TCRdb used MiXCR to reprocess the 5' RACE reads, holding one entry per CDR3 protein. This sample yields fewer than 400,000 distinct CDR3 sequences, of which about 15% are seen a single time; about 22% belongs to the top ten. Germline-derived CDR1 and CDR2 are MNHEY and SVGEGT. V lost 6 bases and J 1 base, leaving 18 bases between the germline ends. CDR3 size: 16 residues. Sequencing was done on a sample of PBMCs or a T cell subset sorted from them (not recorded which). This sequence originates from a man aged 18 to 35 who had mild COVID-19 (a few samples of this study predate the infection). Cell type and time point are not known. V usage is TRBV6-2 or TRBV6-3 and J usage is TRBJ1-1; D not certain. The DNA for the CDR3 is TGTGCCAGCAGGGGCGTAGCCAGGCTGGGGAACACTGAAGCTTTCTTT. It codes for CASRGVARLGNTEAFF.